The 9 T cell receptor beta chains in this list originate from one sample, sequenced in a study of blood T cell repertoires in COVID-19. The protocol was immunoSEQ multiplex PCR, while the TCRdb copy is restricted to in-frame clones and leaves out a portion. The sample includes about 140,000 clones, about 86% of them seen just once. What was sequenced was peripheral blood. The receptors were sampled from a woman aged 40-49 years with acute or convalescent COVID-19.

This CDR3 reads CASSQEGGRANEKLFF. The DNA for the CDR3 is TGCGCCAGCAGCCAAGAAGGGGGTAGAGCTAATGAAAAACTGTTTTTT. This chain uses TRBV4-3 with TRBJ1-4, with a tentative D call TRBD1 (6 bases). The CDR3 has 16 residues. CDR1 and CDR2 (germline): LGHNA, YSLEER. Between the trimmed V and J ends, which lost 0 bases and 3 bases, there was a span of 11 bases.

The chain couples TRBV3-1 (or the pseudogene TRBV3-2) to TRBJ1-4, with 10 bases that match TRBD1. The germline CDR1 and CDR2 sequences are LGHDT and YNNKEL (reference sequence). The CDR3 runs to 15 residues. V gave up 6 bases and J gave up 6 bases; unmatched junction bases: 7. CDR3 protein: CASSIVGTGDEKLFF. Written as DNA, the CDR3 is TGTGCCAGCAGTATAGTAGGGACAGGGGATGAAAAACTGTTTTTT.

The chain recombines TRBV10-3 with TRBJ1-1; TRBD1 is a possible D gene (5 bases). The germline gives CDR1 ENHRY, CDR2 SYGVKD. Trimming shortened V by 5 bases and J by 6 bases, and 19 bases separated the two germline ends. The CDR3 has 15 amino acids. CDR3 nucleotide sequence: TGTGCCATCAGTACCGATCAGGGAATTCGACCTGAAGCTTTCTTT. It specifies CAISTDQGIRPEAFF.

This chain connects TRBV6-2 or TRBV6-3 to TRBJ2-7; unclear D gene. V was trimmed by 2 bases and J by 0 bases, leaving 5 bases between them. Germline CDR1 and CDR2: MNHEY and SVGEGT. The CDR3 loop spans 13 amino acids. In nucleotides, the CDR3 is TGTGCCAGCAGTTACATGAGCTCCTACGAGCAGTACTTC. This translates into CASSYMSSYEQYF.

The chain carries TRBV10-3 and TRBJ2-7; 9 bases line up with TRBD1. CDR3 size: 13 residues. Germline V CDR1 and CDR2: ENHRY, SYGVKD. The V gene end was trimmed by 10 bases and the J gene end by 3 bases; junction bases not matched to a gene: 7. The CDR3 nucleotides read TGTGCCACAAGACAGGGGGTGATCTACGAGCAGTACTTC. Its protein is CATRQGVIYEQYF.

This sequence joins TRBV18 and TRBJ1-1; perhaps TRBD1 as D (6 bases). With 3 bases removed from V and 2 bases from J, the gap between germline ends came to 19 bases. This CDR3 comprises 17 residues. Germline V gene sequence: CDR1 KGHSH, CDR2 LQKENI. CDR3 in amino acids: CASSPLQGSSRNTEAFF. The CDR3 DNA follows: TGTGCCAGCTCACCGTTACAGGGATCTTCAAGAAACACTGAAGCTTTCTTT.

This chain uses TRBV7-2 with TRBJ2-3; 8 bases map to TRBD1. The length of the CDR3 is 15 residues. Germline V lookup: CDR1 SGHTA, CDR2 FQGNSA. The V segment lost 6 bases and the J segment 1 base; nucleotides outside the gene matches: 6. The CDR3 sequence: CASRRQGLGTDTQYF. The CDR3 bases are TGTGCCAGCAGAAGACAGGGGCTCGGCACAGATACGCAGTATTTT.

The J gene is TRBJ1-5, the V gene TRBV19; D not certain. The ends were cut back, 5 bases at V and 3 bases at J, with 17 bases in the middle. Germline V gives CDR1 LNHDA, CDR2 SQIVND (reference sequence). This CDR3 comprises 16 residues. This CDR3 is CASSPRIRGNNQPQHF. CDR3 nucleotide sequence: TGTGCCAGTAGTCCCCGGATCCGAGGGAACAATCAGCCCCAGCATTTT.

V usage is TRBV2 and J usage is TRBJ2-1, with D possibly being TRBD2 (5 bases). The CDR3 covers 15 residues. Germline CDR1 reads SNHLY; CDR2 reads FYNNEI. The ends were cut back, 6 bases at V and 0 bases at J, with 12 bases in the middle. DNA of the CDR3: TGTGCCAGCAGGGAGGAGAGCGGCTCCTACAATGAGCAGTTCTTC. Translation: CASREESGSYNEQFF.